This TCR beta chain was recorded in a study of cytomegalovirus exposure and HLA in healthy donors. In the case of this clone: Its matching antigen is unknown.

The study's findings and limits: An ancestry cluster, one associated with Asian ancestry, reportedly showed fewer N-insertions than the 666-donor mean in a later analysis. The sole available immune exposure information was CMV serostatus.

60 Vbeta and 13 Jbeta primers were used in PCR. Profiling relied on immunoSEQ multiplex PCR, and the TCRdb table lists in-frame clones only, not all of them. The sample shows 100,000 to 120,000 clones, 78% of them seen only once. With 4 bases removed from V and 4 bases from J, the gap between germline ends came to 21 bases. CDR3 length: 17 residues. Germline V CDR1 and CDR2: SEHNR, FQNEAQ (reference sequence). The V gene is TRBV7-9, the J gene TRBJ2-3; D is perhaps TRBD1 (6 bases). This TCR came from a male donor in good health and CMV-seronegative. The sequencing input was PBMCs. The CDR3 loop reads CASSSGAGTIIADTQYF. CDR3 in DNA: TGTGCCAGCAGCTCAGGAGCCGGGACAATTATCGCAGATACGCAGTATTTT.